This T cell receptor (beta chain) was sequenced for a study of relationships among human T cell subsets. Study-level points and caveats: Th1, Th2 and regulatory T cells shared many CDR3 sequences.

Naive plus transitional T cells were isolated with anti-CD45RA microbeads from pooled CD4+ and CD8+ T cells. TCR alpha and beta CDR3s were amplified from mRNA by semiquantitative ARM-PCR. Exponential amplification used communal superprimers after tagged nested gene-specific primers in ARM-PCR. TCRdb processed the multiplex PCR reads anew with MiXCR; each CDR3 protein has one entry. The sample has roughly 7,400 distinct CDR3 sequences; 70% are singletons. This CDR3 is 16 amino acids long. V lost 3 bases and J lost 7; bases outside the gene matches: 12. CDR1 is GTSNPN, CDR2 SVGIG, per germline (reference sequence). Notes on this clonotype: Its specificity is not known.

Sequenced sample: naive and transitional (CD45RA+) T cells sorted from blood. The sequence was collected from a man aged 40-49 years in good health. This sequence joins TRBV30 and TRBJ2-1, with 10 positions matching TRBD2. The CDR3 sequence: CAWSPTGTSVGNEQFF. Here the CDR3 DNA reads TGTGCCTGGAGCCCTACCGGGACTAGCGTGGGTAATGAGCAGTTCTTC.